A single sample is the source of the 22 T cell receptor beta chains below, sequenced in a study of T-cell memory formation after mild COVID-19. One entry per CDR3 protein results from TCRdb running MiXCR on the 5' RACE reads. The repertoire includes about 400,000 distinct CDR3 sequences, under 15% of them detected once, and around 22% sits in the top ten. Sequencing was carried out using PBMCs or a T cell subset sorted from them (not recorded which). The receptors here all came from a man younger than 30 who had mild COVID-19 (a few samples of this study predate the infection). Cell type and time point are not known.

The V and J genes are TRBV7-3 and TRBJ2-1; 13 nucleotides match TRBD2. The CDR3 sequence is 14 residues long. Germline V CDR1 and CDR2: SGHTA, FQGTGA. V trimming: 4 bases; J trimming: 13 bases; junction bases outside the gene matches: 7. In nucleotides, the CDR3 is TGTGCCAGCAGCTCCAAACTAGCGGGGGGGCCCCAGTTCTTC. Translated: CASSSKLAGGPQFF.

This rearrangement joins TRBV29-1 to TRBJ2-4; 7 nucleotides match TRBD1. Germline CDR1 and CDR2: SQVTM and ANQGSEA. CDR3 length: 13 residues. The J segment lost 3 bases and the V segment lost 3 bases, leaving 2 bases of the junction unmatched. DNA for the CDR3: TGCAGCGTTGAGCAGGGGGTCAAAAACATTCAGTACTTC. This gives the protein CSVEQGVKNIQYF.

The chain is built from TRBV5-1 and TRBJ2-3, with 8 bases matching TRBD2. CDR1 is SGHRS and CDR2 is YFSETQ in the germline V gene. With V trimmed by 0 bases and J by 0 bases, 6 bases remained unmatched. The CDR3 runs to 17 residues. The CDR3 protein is CASSLETSVTSTDTQYF. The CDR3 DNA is TGCGCCAGCAGCTTGGAGACTAGCGTCACTAGCACAGATACGCAGTATTTT.

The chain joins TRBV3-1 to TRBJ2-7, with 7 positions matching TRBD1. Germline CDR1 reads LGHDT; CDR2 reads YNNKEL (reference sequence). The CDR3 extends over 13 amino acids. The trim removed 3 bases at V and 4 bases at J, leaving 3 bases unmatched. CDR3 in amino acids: CASSHLTGYEQYF. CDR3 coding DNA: TGTGCCAGCAGCCACCTGACAGGGTACGAGCAGTACTTC.

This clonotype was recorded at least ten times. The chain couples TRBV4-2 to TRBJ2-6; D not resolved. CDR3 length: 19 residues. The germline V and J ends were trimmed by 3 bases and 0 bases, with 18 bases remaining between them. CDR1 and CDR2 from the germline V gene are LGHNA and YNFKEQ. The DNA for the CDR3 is TGTGCCAGCAGCCAGGCTAGACCTGGTCGGGCCTCTGGGGCCAACGTCCTGACTTTC. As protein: CASSQARPGRASGANVLTF.

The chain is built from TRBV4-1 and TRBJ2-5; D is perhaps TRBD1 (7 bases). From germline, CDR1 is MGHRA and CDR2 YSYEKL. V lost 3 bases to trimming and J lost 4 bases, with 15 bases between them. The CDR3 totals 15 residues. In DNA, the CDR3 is TGCGCCAGCAGCCACCCCGGAGGGGGCGGAGAGACCCAGTACTTC. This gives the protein CASSHPGGGGETQYF.

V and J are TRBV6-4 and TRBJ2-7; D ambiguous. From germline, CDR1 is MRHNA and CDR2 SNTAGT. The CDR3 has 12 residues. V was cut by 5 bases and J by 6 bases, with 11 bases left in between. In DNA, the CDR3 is TGTGCCAGCAGTACCCCCCCCTCCGAGCAGTACGTC. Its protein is CASSTPPSEQYV.

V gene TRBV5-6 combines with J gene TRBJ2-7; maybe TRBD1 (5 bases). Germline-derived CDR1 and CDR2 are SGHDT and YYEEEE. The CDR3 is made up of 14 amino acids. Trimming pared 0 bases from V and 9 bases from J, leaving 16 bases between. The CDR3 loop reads CASSLVTAQLPQYF. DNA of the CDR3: TGTGCCAGCAGCTTGGTGACAGCACAACTCCCGCAGTACTTC.

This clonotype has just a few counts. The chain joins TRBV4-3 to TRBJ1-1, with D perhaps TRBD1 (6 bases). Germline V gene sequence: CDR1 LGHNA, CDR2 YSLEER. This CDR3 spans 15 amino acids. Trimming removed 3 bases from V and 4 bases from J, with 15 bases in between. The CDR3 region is CASSHSDSLATEAFF. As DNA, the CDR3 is TGCGCCAGCAGCCACTCGGACAGCCTAGCCACTGAAGCTTTCTTT.

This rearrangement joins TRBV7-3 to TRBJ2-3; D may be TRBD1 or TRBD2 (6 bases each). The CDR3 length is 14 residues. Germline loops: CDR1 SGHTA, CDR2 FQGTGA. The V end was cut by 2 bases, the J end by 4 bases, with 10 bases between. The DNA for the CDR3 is TGTGCCAGCAGCTTATCAGGGGAGGCAGATACGCAGTATTTT. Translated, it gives CASSLSGEADTQYF.

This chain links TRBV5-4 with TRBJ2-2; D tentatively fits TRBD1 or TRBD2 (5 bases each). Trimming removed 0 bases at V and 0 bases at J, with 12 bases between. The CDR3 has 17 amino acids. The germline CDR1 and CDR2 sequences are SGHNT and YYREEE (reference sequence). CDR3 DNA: TGTGCCAGCAGCTTGGCCCGGGGCAGGACGAACACCGGGGAGCTGTTTTTT. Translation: CASSLARGRTNTGELFF.

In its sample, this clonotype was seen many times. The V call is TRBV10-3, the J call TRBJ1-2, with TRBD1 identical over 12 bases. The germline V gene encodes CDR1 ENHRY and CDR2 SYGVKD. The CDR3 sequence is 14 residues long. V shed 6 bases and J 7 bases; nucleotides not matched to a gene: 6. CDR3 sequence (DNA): TGTGCCATCAGGGCGGGACAGGGGGCTGGTGGCTACACCTTC. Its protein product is CAIRAGQGAGGYTF.

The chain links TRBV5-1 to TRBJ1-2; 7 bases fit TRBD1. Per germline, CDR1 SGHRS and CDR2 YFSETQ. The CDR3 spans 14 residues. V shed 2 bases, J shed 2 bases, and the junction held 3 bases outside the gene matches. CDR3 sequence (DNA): TGCGCCAGCAGCTTCTCGACAGGGAACTATGGCTACACCTTC. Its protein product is CASSFSTGNYGYTF.

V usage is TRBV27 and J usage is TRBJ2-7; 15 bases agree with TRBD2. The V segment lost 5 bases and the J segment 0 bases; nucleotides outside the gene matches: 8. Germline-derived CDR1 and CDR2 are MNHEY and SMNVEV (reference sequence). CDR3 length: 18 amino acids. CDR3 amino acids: CASSPIGTSGGSSYEQYF. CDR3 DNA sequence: TGTGCCAGCAGTCCAATCGGGACTAGCGGGGGGAGCTCCTACGAGCAGTACTTC.

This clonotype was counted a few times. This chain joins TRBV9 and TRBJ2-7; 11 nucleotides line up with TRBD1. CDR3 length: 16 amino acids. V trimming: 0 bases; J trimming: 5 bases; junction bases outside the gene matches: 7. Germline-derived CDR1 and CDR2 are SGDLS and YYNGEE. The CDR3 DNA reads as TGTGCCAGCAGCGTAGATTCGGGACAGGGGGTCCACGAGCAGTACTTC. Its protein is CASSVDSGQGVHEQYF. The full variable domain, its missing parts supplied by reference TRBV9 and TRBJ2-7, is DSGVTQTPKHLITATGQRVTLRCSPRSGDLSVYWYQQSLDQGLQFLIQYYNGEERAKGNILERFSAQQFPDLHSELNLSSLELGDSALYFCASSVDSGQGVHEQYFGPGTRLTVT.

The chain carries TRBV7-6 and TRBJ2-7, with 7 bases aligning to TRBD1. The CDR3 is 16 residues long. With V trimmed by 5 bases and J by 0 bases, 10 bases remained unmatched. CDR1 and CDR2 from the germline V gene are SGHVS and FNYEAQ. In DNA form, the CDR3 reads TGTGCCAGCAGCCGGGGACAGTTTCATAGCTCCTACGAGCAGTACTTC. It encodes CASSRGQFHSSYEQYF. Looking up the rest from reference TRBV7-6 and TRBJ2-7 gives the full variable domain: GAGVSQSPRYKVTKRGQDVALRCDPISGHVSLYWYRQALGQGPEFLTYFNYEAQQDKSGLPNDRFSAERPEGSISTLTIQRTEQRDSAMYRCASSRGQFHSSYEQYFGPGTRLTVT.

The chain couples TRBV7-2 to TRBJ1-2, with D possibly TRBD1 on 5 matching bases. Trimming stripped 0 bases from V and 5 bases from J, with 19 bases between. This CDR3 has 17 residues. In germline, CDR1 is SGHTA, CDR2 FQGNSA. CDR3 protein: CASSLAPVGGGSYGYTF. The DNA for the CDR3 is TGTGCCAGCAGCTTAGCCCCTGTAGGCGGGGGGTCTTATGGCTACACCTTC.

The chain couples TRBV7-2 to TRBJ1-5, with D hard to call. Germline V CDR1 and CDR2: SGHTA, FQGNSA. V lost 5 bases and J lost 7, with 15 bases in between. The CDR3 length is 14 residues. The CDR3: CASSPSGPGQPQHF. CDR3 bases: TGTGCCAGCAGCCCGAGTGGGCCGGGGCAGCCCCAGCATTTT. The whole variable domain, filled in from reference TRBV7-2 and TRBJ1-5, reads GAGVSQSPSNKVTEKGKDVELRCDPISGHTALYWYRQSLGQGLEFLIYFQGNSAPDKSGLPSDRFSAERTGGSVSTLTIQRTQQEDSAVYLCASSPSGPGQPQHFGDGTRLSIL.

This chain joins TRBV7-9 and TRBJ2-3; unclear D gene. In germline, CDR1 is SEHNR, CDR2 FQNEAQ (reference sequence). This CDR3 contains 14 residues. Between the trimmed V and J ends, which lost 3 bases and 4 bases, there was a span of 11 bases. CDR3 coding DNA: TGTGCCAGCAGCTTTGGATTACTTCCAGATACGCAGTATTTT. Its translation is CASSFGLLPDTQYF.

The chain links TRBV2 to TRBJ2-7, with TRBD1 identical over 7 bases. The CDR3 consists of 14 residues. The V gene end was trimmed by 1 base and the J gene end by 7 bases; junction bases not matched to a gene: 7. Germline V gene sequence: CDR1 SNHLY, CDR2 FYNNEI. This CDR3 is CASSEGQGPGEQYF. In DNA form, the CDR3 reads TGTGCCAGCAGTGAAGGACAGGGCCCCGGGGAGCAGTACTTC. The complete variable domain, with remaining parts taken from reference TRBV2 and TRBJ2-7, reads EPEVTQTPSHQVTQMGQEVILRCVPISNHLYFYWYRQILGQKVEFLVSFYNNEISEKSEIFDDQFSVERPDGSNFTLKIRSTKLEDSAMYFCASSEGQGPGEQYFGPGTRLTVT.

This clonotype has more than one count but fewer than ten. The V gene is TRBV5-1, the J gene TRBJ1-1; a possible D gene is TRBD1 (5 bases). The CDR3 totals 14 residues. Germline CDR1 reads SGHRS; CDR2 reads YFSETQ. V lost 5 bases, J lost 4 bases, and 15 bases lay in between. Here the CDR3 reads CASSSERGITEAFF. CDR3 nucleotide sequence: TGCGCCAGCAGTTCCGAACGGGGGATCACTGAAGCTTTCTTT.

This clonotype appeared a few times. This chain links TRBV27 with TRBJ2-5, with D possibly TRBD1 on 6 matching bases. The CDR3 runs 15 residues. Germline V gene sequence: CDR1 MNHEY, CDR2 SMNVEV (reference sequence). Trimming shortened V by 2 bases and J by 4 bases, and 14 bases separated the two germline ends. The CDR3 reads CASSLRVGRGETQYF. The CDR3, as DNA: TGTGCCAGCAGTTTACGTGTGGGCAGGGGAGAGACCCAGTACTTC.